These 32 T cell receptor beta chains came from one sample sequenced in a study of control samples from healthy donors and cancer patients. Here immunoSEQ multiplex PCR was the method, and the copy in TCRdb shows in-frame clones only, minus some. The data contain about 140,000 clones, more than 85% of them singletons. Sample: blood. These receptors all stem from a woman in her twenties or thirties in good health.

CDR3 in amino acids: CAWSVLGNSPLHF. The CDR3 DNA sequence: TGTGCCTGGAGTGTACTTGGTAATTCACCCCTCCACTTT. J is TRBJ1-6 and V is TRBV30; D unclear. CDR1 GTSNPN and CDR2 SVGIG come from the germline V gene (reference sequence). The CDR3 is made up of 13 amino acids. V was clipped by 0 bases and J by 6 bases, with 6 bases between them.

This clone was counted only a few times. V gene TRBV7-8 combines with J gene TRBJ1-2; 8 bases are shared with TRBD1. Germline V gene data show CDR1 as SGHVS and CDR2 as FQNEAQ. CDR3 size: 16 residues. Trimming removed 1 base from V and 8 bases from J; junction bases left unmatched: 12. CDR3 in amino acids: CASSLESGPGGTGYTF. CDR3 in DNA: TGTGCCAGCAGCTTAGAGTCCGGGCCAGGGGGCACGGGCTACACCTTC.

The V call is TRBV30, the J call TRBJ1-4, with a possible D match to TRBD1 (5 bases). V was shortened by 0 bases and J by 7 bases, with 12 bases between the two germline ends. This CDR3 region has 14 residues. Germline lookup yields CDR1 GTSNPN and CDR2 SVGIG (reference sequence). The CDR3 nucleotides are TGTGCCTGGAGTGTATCGGGGGGAGCTGAAAAACTGTTTTTT. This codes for CAWSVSGGAEKLFF.

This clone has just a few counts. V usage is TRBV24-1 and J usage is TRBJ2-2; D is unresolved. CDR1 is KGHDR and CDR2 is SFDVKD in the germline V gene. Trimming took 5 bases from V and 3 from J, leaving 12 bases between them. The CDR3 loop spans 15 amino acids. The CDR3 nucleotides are TGTGCCACCAGTGCCCCCACATGGGACACCGGGGAGCTGTTTTTT. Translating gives CATSAPTWDTGELFF.

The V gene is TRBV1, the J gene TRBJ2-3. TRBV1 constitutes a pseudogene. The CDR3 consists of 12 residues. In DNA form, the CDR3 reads TGCACCAGCAGCCAAGATCCAGATACGCAGTATTTT. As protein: CTSSQDPDTQYF.

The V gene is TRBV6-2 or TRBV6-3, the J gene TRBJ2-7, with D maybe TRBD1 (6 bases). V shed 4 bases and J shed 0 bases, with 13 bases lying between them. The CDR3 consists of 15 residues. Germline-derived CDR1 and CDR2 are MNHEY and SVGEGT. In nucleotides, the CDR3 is TGTGCCAGCAGTTCAGGACAGCCAAGCTCCTACGAGCAGTACTTC. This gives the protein CASSSGQPSSYEQYF.

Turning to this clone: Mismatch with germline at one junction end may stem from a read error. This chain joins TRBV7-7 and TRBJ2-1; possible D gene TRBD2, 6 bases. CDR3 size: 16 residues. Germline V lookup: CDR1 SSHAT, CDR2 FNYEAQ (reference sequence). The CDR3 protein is CASSLDAGLPYNEQFF. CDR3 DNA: TGTGCTAGCAGCTTAGACGCGGGACTGCCATACAATGAGCAGTTCTTC.

Written as DNA, the CDR3 is TGTGCCAGCAAAGTACGCGGGACAGAAAATGAAAAACTGTTTTTT. It encodes CASKVRGTENEKLFF. This chain links TRBV2 with TRBJ1-4; 7 bases align to TRBD1. The CDR3 covers 15 residues. With 7 bases clipped from V and 5 bases from J, the junction kept 10 bases outside the gene matches. Germline loops: CDR1 SNHLY, CDR2 FYNNEI. Based on the CDR3 plus reference TRBV2 and TRBJ1-4, the full variable domain is EPEVTQTPSHQVTQMGQEVILRCVPISNHLYFYWYRQILGQKVEFLVSFYNNEISEKSEIFDDQFSVERPDGSNFTLKIRSTKLEDSAMYFCASKVRGTENEKLFFGSGTQLSVL.

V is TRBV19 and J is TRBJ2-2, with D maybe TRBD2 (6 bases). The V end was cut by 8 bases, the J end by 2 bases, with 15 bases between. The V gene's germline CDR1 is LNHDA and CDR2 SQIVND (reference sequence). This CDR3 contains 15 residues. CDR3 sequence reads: CASSGGVDNTGELFF. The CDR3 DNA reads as TGTGCCAGTTCCGGAGGGGTGGATAACACCGGGGAGCTGTTTTTT.

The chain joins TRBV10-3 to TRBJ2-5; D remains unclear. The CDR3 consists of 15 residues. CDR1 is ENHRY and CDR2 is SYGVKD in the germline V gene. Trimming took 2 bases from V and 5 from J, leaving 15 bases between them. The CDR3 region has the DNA TGTGCCATCAGTGAGGTAGCAGGTTCGTCGGAGACCCAGTACTTC. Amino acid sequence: CAISEVAGSSETQYF.

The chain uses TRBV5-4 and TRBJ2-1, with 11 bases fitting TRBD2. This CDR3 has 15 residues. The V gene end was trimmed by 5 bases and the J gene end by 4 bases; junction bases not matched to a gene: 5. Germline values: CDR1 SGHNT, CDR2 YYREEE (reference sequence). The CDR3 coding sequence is TGTGCCAGCAGTCGTACTAGCGGGGGTTACAATGAGCAGTTCTTC. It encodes CASSRTSGGYNEQFF.

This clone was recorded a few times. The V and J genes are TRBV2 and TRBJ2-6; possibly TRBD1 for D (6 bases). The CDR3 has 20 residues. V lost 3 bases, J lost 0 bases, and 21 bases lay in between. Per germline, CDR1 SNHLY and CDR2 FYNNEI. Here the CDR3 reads CASSEVAGALIYSGANVLTF. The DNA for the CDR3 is TGTGCCAGCAGTGAGGTGGCAGGGGCCCTGATTTACTCTGGGGCCAACGTCCTGACTTTC.

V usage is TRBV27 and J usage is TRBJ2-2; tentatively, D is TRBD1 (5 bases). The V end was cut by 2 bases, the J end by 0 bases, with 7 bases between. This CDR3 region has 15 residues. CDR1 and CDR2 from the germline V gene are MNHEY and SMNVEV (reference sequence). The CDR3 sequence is CASSLQGTNTGELFF. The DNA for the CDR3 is TGTGCCAGCAGTTTACAGGGCACGAACACCGGGGAGCTGTTTTTT.

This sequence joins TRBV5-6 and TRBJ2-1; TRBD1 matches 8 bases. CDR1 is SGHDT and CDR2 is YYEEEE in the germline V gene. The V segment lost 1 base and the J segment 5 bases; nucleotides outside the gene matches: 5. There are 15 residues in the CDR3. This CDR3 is CASSLLGTGNNEQFF. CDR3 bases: TGTGCCAGCAGCTTGTTGGGGACAGGTAACAATGAGCAGTTCTTC.

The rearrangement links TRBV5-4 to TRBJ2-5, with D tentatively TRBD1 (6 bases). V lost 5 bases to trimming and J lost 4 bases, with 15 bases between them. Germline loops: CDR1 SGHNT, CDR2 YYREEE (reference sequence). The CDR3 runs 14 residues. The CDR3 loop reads CASRREGGAETQYF. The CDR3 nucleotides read TGTGCCAGCAGACGAGAAGGGGGTGCAGAGACCCAGTACTTC.

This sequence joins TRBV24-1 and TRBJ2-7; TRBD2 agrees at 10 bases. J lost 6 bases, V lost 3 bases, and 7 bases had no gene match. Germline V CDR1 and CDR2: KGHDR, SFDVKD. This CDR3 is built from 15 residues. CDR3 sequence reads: CATSDRAGGPFEQYF. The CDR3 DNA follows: TGTGCCACCAGTGATCGAGCGGGAGGGCCGTTCGAGCAGTACTTC.

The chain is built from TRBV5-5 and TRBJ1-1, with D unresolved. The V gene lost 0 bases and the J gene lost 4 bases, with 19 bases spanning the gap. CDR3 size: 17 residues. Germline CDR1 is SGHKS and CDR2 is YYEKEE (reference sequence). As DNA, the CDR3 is TGTGCCAGCAGCTTGGTTCTGGGAGCCGTTACGAGCACTGAAGCTTTCTTT. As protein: CASSLVLGAVTSTEAFF.

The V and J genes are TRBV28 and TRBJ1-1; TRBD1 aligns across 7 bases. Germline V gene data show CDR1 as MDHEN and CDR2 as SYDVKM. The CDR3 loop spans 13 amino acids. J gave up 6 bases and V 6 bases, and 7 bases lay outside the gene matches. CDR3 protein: CASRKQGLPEAFF. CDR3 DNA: TGTGCCAGCAGAAAACAGGGGCTCCCTGAAGCTTTCTTT.

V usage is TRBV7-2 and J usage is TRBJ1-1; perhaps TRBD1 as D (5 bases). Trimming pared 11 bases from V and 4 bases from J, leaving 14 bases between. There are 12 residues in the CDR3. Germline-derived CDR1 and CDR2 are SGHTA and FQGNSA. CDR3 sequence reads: CAGAGSGTEAFF. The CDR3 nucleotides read TGTGCCGGGGCAGGGTCGGGCACTGAAGCTTTCTTT.

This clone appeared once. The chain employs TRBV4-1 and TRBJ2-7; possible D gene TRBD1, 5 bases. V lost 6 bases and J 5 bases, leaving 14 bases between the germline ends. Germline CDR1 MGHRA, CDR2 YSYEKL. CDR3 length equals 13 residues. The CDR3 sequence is CASRGQGSDEQYF. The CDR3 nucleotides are TGCGCCAGCAGAGGGCAGGGATCGGACGAGCAGTACTTC.

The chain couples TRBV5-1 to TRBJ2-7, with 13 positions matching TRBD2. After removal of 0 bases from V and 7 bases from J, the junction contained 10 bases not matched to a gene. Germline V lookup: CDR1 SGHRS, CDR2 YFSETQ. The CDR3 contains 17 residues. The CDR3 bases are TGCGCCAGCAGCTTGGGACTAGCGGGAGGTCCCTCTGAGGAGCAGTACTTC. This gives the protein CASSLGLAGGPSEEQYF.

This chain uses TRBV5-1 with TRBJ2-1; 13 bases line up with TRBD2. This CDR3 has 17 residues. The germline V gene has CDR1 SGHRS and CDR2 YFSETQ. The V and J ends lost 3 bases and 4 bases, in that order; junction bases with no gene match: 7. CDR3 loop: CASSWQGLAGPYNEQFF. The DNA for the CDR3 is TGCGCCAGCAGCTGGCAGGGACTAGCGGGACCATACAATGAGCAGTTCTTC.

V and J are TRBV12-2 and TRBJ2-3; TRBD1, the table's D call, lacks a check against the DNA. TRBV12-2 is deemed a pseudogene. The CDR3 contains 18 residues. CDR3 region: CASRSPPGRGTSTDTQYF. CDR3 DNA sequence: TGTGCAAGTCGCTCCCCCCCGGGCAGGGGGACTAGCACAGATACGCAGTATTTT.

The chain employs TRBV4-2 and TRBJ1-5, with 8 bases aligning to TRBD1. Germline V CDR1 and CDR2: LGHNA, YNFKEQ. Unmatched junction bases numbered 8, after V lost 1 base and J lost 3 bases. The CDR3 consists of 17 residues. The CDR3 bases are TGTGCCAGCAGCCAAGGGGGAACAGGGGGTACCAATCAGCCCCAGCATTTT. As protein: CASSQGGTGGTNQPQHF.

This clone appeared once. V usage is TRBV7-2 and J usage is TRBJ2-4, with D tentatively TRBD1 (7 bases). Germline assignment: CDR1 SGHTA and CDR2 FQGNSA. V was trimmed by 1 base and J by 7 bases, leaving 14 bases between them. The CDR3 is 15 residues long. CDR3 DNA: TGTGCCAGCAGCTTAGAACCCGCAGGGGGGAACATTCAGTACTTC. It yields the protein CASSLEPAGGNIQYF. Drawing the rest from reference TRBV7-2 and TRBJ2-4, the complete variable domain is GAGVSQSPSNKVTEKGKDVELRCDPISGHTALYWYRQSLGQGLEFLIYFQGNSAPDKSGLPSDRFSAERTGGSVSTLTIQRTQQEDSAVYLCASSLEPAGGNIQYFGAGTRLSVL.

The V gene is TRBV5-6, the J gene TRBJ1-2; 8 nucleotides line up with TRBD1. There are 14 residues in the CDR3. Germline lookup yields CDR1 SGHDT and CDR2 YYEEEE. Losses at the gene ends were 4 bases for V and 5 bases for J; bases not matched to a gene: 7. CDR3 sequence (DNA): TGTGCCAGCAGCATCGACAGGGGAAAGTATGGCTACACCTTC. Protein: CASSIDRGKYGYTF. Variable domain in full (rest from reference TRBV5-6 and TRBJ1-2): DAGVTQSPTHLIKTRGQQVTLRCSPKSGHDTVSWYQQALGQGPQFIFQYYEEEERQRGNFPDRFSGHQFPNYSSELNVNALLLGDSALYLCASSIDRGKYGYTFGSGTRLTVV.

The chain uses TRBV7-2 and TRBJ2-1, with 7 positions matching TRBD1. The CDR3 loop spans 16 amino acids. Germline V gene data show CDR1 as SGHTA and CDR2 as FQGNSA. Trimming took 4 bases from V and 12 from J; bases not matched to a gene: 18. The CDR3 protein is CASSSPRTGQTDGQFF. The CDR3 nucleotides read TGTGCCAGCAGCTCGCCCCGAACGGGACAGACGGATGGGCAGTTCTTC.

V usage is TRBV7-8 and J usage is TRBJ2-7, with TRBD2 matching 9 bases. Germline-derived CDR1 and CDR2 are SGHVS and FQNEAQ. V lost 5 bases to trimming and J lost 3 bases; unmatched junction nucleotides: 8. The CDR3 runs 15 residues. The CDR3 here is CASSPLTSGVYEQYF. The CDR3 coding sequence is TGTGCCAGCAGCCCGCTGACTAGCGGAGTCTACGAGCAGTACTTC.

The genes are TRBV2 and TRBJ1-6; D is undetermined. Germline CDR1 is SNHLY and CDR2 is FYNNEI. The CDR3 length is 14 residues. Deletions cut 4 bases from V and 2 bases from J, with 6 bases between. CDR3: CASSGVTYNSPLHF. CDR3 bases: TGTGCCAGCAGTGGGGTCACCTATAATTCACCCCTCCACTTT.

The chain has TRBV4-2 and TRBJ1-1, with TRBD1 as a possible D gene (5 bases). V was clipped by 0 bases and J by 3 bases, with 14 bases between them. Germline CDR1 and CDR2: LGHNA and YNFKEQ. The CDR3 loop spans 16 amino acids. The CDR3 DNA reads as TGTGCCAGCAGCCAAGAATCGTCCAGGGCAGACACTGAAGCTTTCTTT. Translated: CASSQESSRADTEAFF.

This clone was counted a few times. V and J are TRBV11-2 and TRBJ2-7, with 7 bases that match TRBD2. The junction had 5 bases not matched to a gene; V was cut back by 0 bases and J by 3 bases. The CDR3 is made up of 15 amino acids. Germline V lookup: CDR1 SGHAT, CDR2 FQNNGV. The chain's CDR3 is CASSLDQASGYEQYF. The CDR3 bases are TGTGCCAGCAGCTTAGATCAGGCTAGCGGCTACGAGCAGTACTTC.

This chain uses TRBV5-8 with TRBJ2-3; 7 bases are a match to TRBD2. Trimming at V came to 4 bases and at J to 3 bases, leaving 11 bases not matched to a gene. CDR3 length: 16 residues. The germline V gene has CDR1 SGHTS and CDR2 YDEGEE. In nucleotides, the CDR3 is TGTGCCAGCAGCCCCCACGGGGAGGGGTGGACAGATACGCAGTATTTT. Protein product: CASSPHGEGWTDTQYF.